This passage covers 13 T cell receptor beta chains from one sample sequenced in a study of blood T cell repertoires in COVID-19. Clones were read by immunoSEQ multiplex PCR, and TCRdb kept only the in-frame ones, dropping some. The sample comprises fewer than 300,000 clones, about nine tenths of which are singletons, and 9.5% to 13% rests with the top ten. The sequencing sample was made of peripheral blood. The receptors come from a middle-aged man with COVID-19, enrolled during active disease.

CDR3 coding DNA: TGTGCCAGCAGCTTGCGTAGCGGGAGCTCCTACGAGCAGTACTTC. Protein: CASSLRSGSSYEQYF. V is TRBV2 and J is TRBJ2-7; 9 bases are a match to TRBD2. Germline V gives CDR1 SNHLY, CDR2 FYNNEI. CDR3 length: 15 amino acids. J was trimmed by 0 bases and V by 6 bases; bases with no gene match: 6.

The chain recombines TRBV7-2 with TRBJ1-5, with 7 nucleotides matching TRBD1. The V gene end was trimmed by 3 bases and the J gene end by 10 bases; junction bases not matched to a gene: 9. The CDR3 length is 14 residues. Germline loops: CDR1 SGHTA, CDR2 FQGNSA. The CDR3 nucleotides read TGTGCCAGCAGCTTCCAGGGGGATTTCGGACCCCAGCATTTT. Residues: CASSFQGDFGPQHF.

The CDR3, as DNA: TGTGCCAGCAGCTCGCAAGACAGGGTAGAGACCCAGTACTTC. This translates into CASSSQDRVETQYF. The rearrangement links TRBV3-1 (or the pseudogene TRBV3-2) to TRBJ2-5; 7 bases line up with TRBD1. CDR1 LGHDT and CDR2 YNNKEL come from the germline V gene (reference sequence). CDR3 length equals 14 residues. Unmatched junction bases numbered 7, after V lost 5 bases and J lost 4 bases.

The genes are TRBV3-1 (or the pseudogene TRBV3-2) and TRBJ2-7, with D perhaps TRBD2 (6 bases). Germline values: CDR1 LGHDT, CDR2 YNNKEL (reference sequence). This CDR3 comprises 15 residues. Trimming cost V 1 base and J 3 bases, with 13 bases left between them. CDR3 nucleotide sequence: TGTGCCAGCAGCCAAGCGCCTAGCGCCTTCTACGAGCAGTACTTC. Its translation: CASSQAPSAFYEQYF.

This clone was counted a single time. The CDR3 coding sequence is TGTGCCAGTAGCACCGGACTAGCGGGGGTGGAGACCCAGTACTTC. As protein: CASSTGLAGVETQYF. The gene calls are TRBV19 and TRBJ2-5, with 13 bases that match TRBD2. The CDR3 spans 15 residues. The V gene's germline CDR1 is LNHDA and CDR2 SQIVND (reference sequence). V shed 6 bases and J 5 bases; nucleotides not matched to a gene: 6.

The chain combines TRBV12-3 or TRBV12-4 with TRBJ1-1, with 7 bases that match TRBD1. The V and J ends lost 6 bases and 8 bases, in that order; junction bases with no gene match: 6. The CDR3 spans 12 residues. In nucleotides, the CDR3 is TGTGCCAGCAGCTGGGGACAGAAAGAAGCTTTCTTT. Amino acid sequence: CASSWGQKEAFF.

The chain combines TRBV5-1 with TRBJ2-7; 8 bases agree with TRBD1. V lost 4 bases and J lost 3; bases outside the gene matches: 9. Germline-derived CDR1 and CDR2 are SGHRS and YFSETQ. The CDR3 loop spans 15 amino acids. In DNA form, the CDR3 reads TGCGCCAGCAGCGGAGGGACAGGATCGCTCTACGAGCAGTACTTC. Protein sequence: CASSGGTGSLYEQYF.

This clone was seen more than once but under ten times. The chain joins TRBV5-6 to TRBJ1-1; D may be TRBD1 (5 bases). The CDR3 extends over 15 amino acids. V was clipped by 0 bases and J by 1 base, with 10 bases between them. Per germline, CDR1 SGHDT and CDR2 YYEEEE. Here the CDR3 DNA reads TGTGCCAGCAGCTTGGATCTGACAGAGAACACTGAAGCTTTCTTT. Protein sequence: CASSLDLTENTEAFF. The variable domain in full, completed from reference TRBV5-6 and TRBJ1-1, reads DAGVTQSPTHLIKTRGQQVTLRCSPKSGHDTVSWYQQALGQGPQFIFQYYEEEERQRGNFPDRFSGHQFPNYSSELNVNALLLGDSALYLCASSLDLTENTEAFFGQGTRLTVV.

V and J are TRBV10-2 and TRBJ1-6; D perhaps matches TRBD1 (5 bases). Germline V gives CDR1 WSHSY, CDR2 SAAADI. The CDR3 is 16 residues long. V lost 0 bases, J lost 6 bases, and 12 bases lay in between. The CDR3 sequence: CASSESTQGANSPLHF. The DNA for the CDR3 is TGCGCCAGCAGTGAGTCGACTCAGGGCGCTAATTCACCCCTCCACTTT.

There are a few counts of this clone. The chain carries TRBV5-5 and TRBJ1-3; TRBD1 might be the D (6 bases). Germline V gene lookup returns CDR1 SGHKS and CDR2 YYEKEE (reference sequence). Trimming removed 4 bases from V and 0 bases from J, with 14 bases in between. CDR3 size: 16 residues. The CDR3 is CASSPAQGLSGNTIYF. CDR3 sequence (DNA): TGTGCCAGCAGCCCGGCACAGGGCCTCTCTGGAAACACCATATATTTT.

V is TRBV7-9 and J is TRBJ1-1; perhaps TRBD1 as D (6 bases). This CDR3 contains 17 residues. The V gene's germline CDR1 is SEHNR and CDR2 FQNEAQ (reference sequence). The germline V and J ends were trimmed by 2 bases and 1 base, with 17 bases remaining between them. The CDR3 nucleotides read TGTGCCAGCAGCTTATGGGGGGGGCACAGGGAGAACACTGAAGCTTTCTTT. Its translation is CASSLWGGHRENTEAFF. Together with reference TRBV7-9 and TRBJ1-1, the CDR3 gives the full variable domain: DTGVSQNPRHKITKRGQNVTFRCDPISEHNRLYWYRQTLGQGPEFLTYFQNEAQLEKSRLLSDRFSAERPKGSFSTLEIQRTEQGDSAMYLCASSLWGGHRENTEAFFGQGTRLTVV.

The chain employs TRBV6-5 and TRBJ2-1; perhaps TRBD2 as D (5 bases). CDR3 length: 13 residues. CDR1 is MNHEY, CDR2 SVGAGI, per germline. V lost 5 bases, J lost 6 bases, and 11 bases lay in between. For the CDR3, the DNA is TGTGCCAGCAGTCCACGGCGGGCCAATGAGCAGTTCTTC. Its translation is CASSPRRANEQFF.

The chain is built from TRBV7-9 and TRBJ2-1; 8 bases agree with TRBD2. With V trimmed by 8 bases and J by 7 bases, 13 bases remained unmatched. Germline CDR1 SEHNR, CDR2 FQNEAQ (reference sequence). The CDR3 has 15 amino acids. The CDR3 loop reads CASQRPGGPPNEQFF. DNA for the CDR3: TGTGCCAGCCAGCGGCCGGGAGGGCCCCCTAATGAGCAGTTCTTC.